This passage covers 12 T cell receptor beta chains from one sample sequenced in a study of type 1 regulatory T cells (dated by TCRdb to the early 2020s). Their cognate antigens are unknown. For sequencing, an Illumina MiSeq was employed. TCRdb trimmed the raw reads at Q25, called clones with MiXCR and kept productive beta chains. Duplicate CDR3 protein sequences are folded into a single record with the most common DNA and genes. This sample holds roughly 65,000 distinct CDR3 sequences; about 50% were observed only once. The ten most abundant clones make up approximately 2% of the sample. Sequenced sample: cultured non-Tr1 T cells, either the whole culture or a sorted T cell fraction (not recorded which). The sample's cell subset or site label is to be understood as: non-Tr1 population from the T-allo10 product. The receptor source for this set is a human donor in good health.

J is TRBJ2-1 and V is TRBV7-2; the D gene is possibly TRBD2 (6 bases). With 4 bases removed from V and 4 bases from J, the gap between germline ends came to 14 bases. The CDR3 has 15 amino acids. Germline CDR1 and CDR2: SGHTA and FQGNSA. The CDR3 DNA reads as TGTGCCAGCAGCTCCGCCCTTGGGACTTACAATGAGCAGTTCTTC. This gives the protein CASSSALGTYNEQFF. Combining the CDR3 with reference TRBV7-2 and TRBJ2-1 gives the whole variable domain GAGVSQSPSNKVTEKGKDVELRCDPISGHTALYWYRQSLGQGLEFLIYFQGNSAPDKSGLPSDRFSAERTGGSVSTLTIQRTQQEDSAVYLCASSSALGTYNEQFFGPGTRLTVL.

This sequence joins TRBV5-1 and TRBJ1-3, with TRBD1 as a possible D gene (6 bases). There are 17 residues in the CDR3. CDR1 SGHRS and CDR2 YFSETQ come from the germline V gene. Trimming removed 0 bases at V and 1 base at J, with 14 bases between. CDR3 coding DNA: TGCGCCAGCAGCTTGGTCACGACAGGCCTGTCTGGAAACACCATATATTTT. Residues: CASSLVTTGLSGNTIYF.

CDR3 DNA: TGTGCCAGCAGCTTTACCGGGACGGGTGATTCACCCCTCCACTTT. It codes for CASSFTGTGDSPLHF. This sequence joins TRBV5-4 and TRBJ1-6, with D perhaps TRBD1 (5 bases). The CDR3 totals 15 residues. The germline V gene has CDR1 SGHNT and CDR2 YYREEE (reference sequence). Trimming left V 2 bases short and J 8 bases short, with 14 bases between.

This chain joins TRBV20-1 and TRBJ2-4; 8 positions agree with TRBD1. The CDR3 loop spans 12 amino acids. Trimming cost V 6 bases and J 4 bases; bases outside gene matches: 2. CDR1 and CDR2 from the germline V gene are DFQATT and SNEGSKA (reference sequence). CDR3 bases: TGCAGTGCCAGGACAGGGAAAAACATTCAGTACTTC. Encoded protein: CSARTGKNIQYF.

The rearrangement joins TRBV11-2 to TRBJ2-3; D is possibly TRBD1 or TRBD2 (7 bases each). Trimming removed 6 bases from V and 2 bases from J, with 15 bases in between. CDR3 size: 15 residues. CDR1 SGHAT and CDR2 FQNNGV come from the germline V gene. CDR3 sequence (DNA): TGTGCCAGCAGAAGGAGGGAGGGGGCCACAGATACGCAGTATTTT. It translates to CASRRREGATDTQYF.

The rearrangement joins TRBV5-1 to TRBJ2-1, with D maybe TRBD2 (6 bases). The CDR3 length is 15 residues. CDR1 and CDR2 from the germline V gene are SGHRS and YFSETQ. The germline V and J ends were trimmed by 4 bases and 7 bases, with 18 bases remaining between them. The DNA for the CDR3 is TGCGCCAGCAGCCCGGGACTCCTCACGAGGAATGAGCAGTTCTTC. Residues: CASSPGLLTRNEQFF.

The chain has TRBV10-3 and TRBJ1-6, with TRBD1 matching 9 bases. The CDR3 has 15 residues. From germline, CDR1 is ENHRY and CDR2 SYGVKD. Losses at the gene ends were 5 bases for V and 7 bases for J; bases not matched to a gene: 6. The CDR3 loop reads CAISTGGVGNSPLHF. In DNA form, the CDR3 reads TGTGCCATCAGTACAGGGGGCGTTGGAAATTCACCCCTCCACTTT.

V usage is TRBV27 and J usage is TRBJ1-1; TRBD1 is a possible D gene (6 bases). V was clipped by 6 bases and J by 4 bases, with 18 bases between them. The CDR3 sequence is 15 residues long. Germline V gene sequence: CDR1 MNHEY, CDR2 SMNVEV (reference sequence). Here the CDR3 DNA reads TGTGCCAGCAGACCCGGTGGGGGGCGGGCCACTGAAGCTTTCTTT. Residues: CASRPGGGRATEAFF.

The chain couples TRBV14 to TRBJ2-3; D gene unclear. The CDR3 sequence is 15 residues long. The germline V and J ends were trimmed by 0 bases and 5 bases, with 12 bases remaining between them. The germline V gene has CDR1 SGHDN and CDR2 FVKESK. The CDR3 DNA reads TGTGCCAGCAGCCAAGATAATTTTGTTGGAGATACGCAGTATTTT. It is translated as CASSQDNFVGDTQYF.

The rearrangement joins TRBV11-2 to TRBJ2-2; the D is unclear. CDR1 is SGHAT and CDR2 is FQNNGV in the germline V gene. The CDR3 loop spans 15 amino acids. Between the trimmed V and J ends, which lost 5 bases and 6 bases, there was a span of 16 bases. CDR3 coding DNA: TGTGCCAGCAGCCCGGATCGGACCTCATCCGGGGAGCTGTTTTTT. It yields the protein CASSPDRTSSGELFF.

The V and J genes are TRBV14 and TRBJ2-1; the match to TRBD1 covers 9 bases. The CDR3 consists of 17 residues. Germline V gene sequence: CDR1 SGHDN, CDR2 FVKESK. The ends lost 0 bases at V and 3 bases at J; junction bases unmatched: 6. This CDR3 reads CASSQDFGTGIYNEQFF. The CDR3 DNA follows: TGTGCCAGCAGCCAAGATTTCGGGACAGGGATCTACAATGAGCAGTTCTTC.

The chain has TRBV6-1 and TRBJ1-4; tentative D call: TRBD1 (5 bases). V was shortened by 3 bases and J by 5 bases, with 16 bases between the two germline ends. This CDR3 comprises 16 residues. Germline V gene sequence: CDR1 MNHNS, CDR2 SASEGT. Here the CDR3 reads CASSDIGGALNEKLFF. DNA of the CDR3: TGTGCCAGCAGTGATATCGGAGGGGCGCTCAATGAAAAACTGTTTTTT.